This TCR beta chain was recovered during a study of control samples from healthy donors and cancer patients. Libraries were prepared by immunoSEQ multiplex PCR; TCRdb keeps only in-frame clonotypes and omits some of them. The table lists around 45,000 clones, roughly 65% of them singletons. Trimming pared 2 bases from V and 4 bases from J, leaving 14 bases between. Germline V gene lookup returns CDR1 MGHDK and CDR2 SYGVNS. The CDR3 sequence is 15 residues long. The specimen was formalin-fixed, paraffin-embedded tissue. The sequence was obtained from a male donor with melanoma. The V and J genes are TRBV25-1 and TRBJ1-2; TRBD1 is a possible D gene (5 bases). The CDR3: CASSEDRGGAYGYTF. The CDR3 nucleotides read TGTGCCAGCAGTGAAGACCGCGGGGGAGCCTATGGCTACACCTTC.